This TCR beta chain emerged from a study of T cells after yellow fever vaccination. Germline CDR1 and CDR2: KGHSH and LQKENI. The CDR3 extends over 15 amino acids. J lost 6 bases, V lost 5 bases, and 11 bases had no gene match. This clonotype was found many times. Its matching antigen is unknown. Overall study findings and caveats: Clones that expanded after primary vaccination mostly reappeared after the booster (less than 98% CD4, 70% to 90% CD8). Clonotypes found in both CD4 and CD8 compartments made up a small share.

TCRdb re-called the 5' RACE reads with MiXCR, one entry per CDR3 protein. The sample includes some 240,000 distinct CDR3 sequences, approximately 3% seen only once; the top ten take approximately 3.5%. The sequencing used CD4+ T cells sorted from PBMCs, collected 10 days after the yellow fever booster vaccination. The source is a young man who received the YFV17D yellow fever vaccine. The V gene is TRBV18, the J gene TRBJ1-1; 8 bases map to TRBD1. The CDR3 coding sequence is TGTGCCAGCTCATCTTACAATCAGGGGGCTCCTGAAGCTTTCTTT. Its protein product is CASSSYNQGAPEAFF.